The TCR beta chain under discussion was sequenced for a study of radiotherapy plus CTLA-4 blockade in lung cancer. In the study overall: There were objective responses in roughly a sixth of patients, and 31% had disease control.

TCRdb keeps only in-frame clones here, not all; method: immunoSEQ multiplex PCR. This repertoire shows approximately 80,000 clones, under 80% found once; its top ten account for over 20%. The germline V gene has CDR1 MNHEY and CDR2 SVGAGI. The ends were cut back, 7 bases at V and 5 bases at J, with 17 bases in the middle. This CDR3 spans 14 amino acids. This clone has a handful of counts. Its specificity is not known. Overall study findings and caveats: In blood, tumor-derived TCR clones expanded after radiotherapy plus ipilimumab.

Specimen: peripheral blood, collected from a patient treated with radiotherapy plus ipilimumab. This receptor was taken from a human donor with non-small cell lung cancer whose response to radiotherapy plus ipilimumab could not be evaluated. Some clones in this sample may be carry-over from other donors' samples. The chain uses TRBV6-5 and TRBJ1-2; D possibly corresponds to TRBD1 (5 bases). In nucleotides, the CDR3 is TGTGCCAGCACTGACCAGGGAGGCGGATATGGCTACACCTTC. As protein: CASTDQGGGYGYTF.